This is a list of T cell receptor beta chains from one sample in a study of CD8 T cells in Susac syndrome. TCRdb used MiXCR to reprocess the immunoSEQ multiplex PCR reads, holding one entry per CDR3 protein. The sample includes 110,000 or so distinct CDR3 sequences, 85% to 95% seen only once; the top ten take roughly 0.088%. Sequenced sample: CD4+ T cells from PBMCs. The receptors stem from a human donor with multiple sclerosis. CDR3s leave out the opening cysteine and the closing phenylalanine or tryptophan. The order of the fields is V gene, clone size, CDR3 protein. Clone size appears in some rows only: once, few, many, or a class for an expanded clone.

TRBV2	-	ASMDKPNYGYT
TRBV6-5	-	ASSYSASTDTQY
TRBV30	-	AWSVWSSYNEQF
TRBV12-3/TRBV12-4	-	ASSVQGALANVLT
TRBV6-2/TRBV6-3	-	ASSYSIDDEAF
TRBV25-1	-	ASSDSSRFAYEQY
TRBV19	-	ASSTLGGGREQY
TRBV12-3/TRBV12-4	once	ASSGQRATNEKLF
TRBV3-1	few	ASSQDRNAAQY
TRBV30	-	AWSVPGMNTEAF
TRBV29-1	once	SVVEGAYEQY
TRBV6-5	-	ASSYKETQY
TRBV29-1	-	SVARGRGSYGYT
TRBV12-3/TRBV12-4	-	ASSFQEKNIQY
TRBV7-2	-	ASSLELGALFGYT
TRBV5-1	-	ASSIGQIQETQY
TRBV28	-	ASSLWDRGSGDVRKLF
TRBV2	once	ASSPGTLSNQPQH
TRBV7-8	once	ASSLAQPPDTQY
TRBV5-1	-	ASSVYRGGETQY
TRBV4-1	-	ASSQRTVAVGDTQY
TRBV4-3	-	ASSQSTPGISPLH
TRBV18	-	ASSPQGTTSYEQY
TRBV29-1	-	SVDLSRLNTEAF
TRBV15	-	ATSGARGNEQF
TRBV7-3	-	ASSLGTEYGYT
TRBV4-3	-	ASSRAWNGQGSSYEQY
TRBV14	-	ASSQLPGRPFEKLF
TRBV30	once	AWTPSGETQY
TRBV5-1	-	ASSLNRVDTEAF
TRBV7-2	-	ASSRRGSGNTIY
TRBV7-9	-	ASSFSGTGSQETQY
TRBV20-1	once	SARPPASGGFQETQY
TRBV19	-	ASTLRELGYGYT
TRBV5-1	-	ASSLAGTSETQY
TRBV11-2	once	ASSFRVLAASLTSTDTQY
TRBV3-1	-	ASSQWQGQIQQNTGELF
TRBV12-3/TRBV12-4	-	ASSGAPNTEAF
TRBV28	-	ASCRHGGNIQY
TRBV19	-	ASSSLWGEQY
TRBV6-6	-	ASSYSPSGGQETQY
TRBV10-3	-	APGRQFSYEQY
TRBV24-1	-	ATSDTGRGNTEAF
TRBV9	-	ASSPRPGRNEQY
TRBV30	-	ASSGGSTGELF
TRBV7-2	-	ASSLFPSGVSTDTQY
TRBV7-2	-	ASLRQGGGSGTEAF
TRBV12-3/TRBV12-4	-	ASSLKQVSEQY
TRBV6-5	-	ASSRGKQETQY
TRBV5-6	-	ASSLAGNTAHEQY
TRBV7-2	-	ASSLRGGYQETQY
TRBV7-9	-	ASSLKEGSGGMKTQY